These 25 T cell receptor beta chains originate from one sample sequenced in a study of cytomegalovirus exposure and HLA in healthy donors. Primers for the PCR totalled 60 Vbeta and 13 Jbeta. This table comes from immunoSEQ multiplex PCR, and its TCRdb copy is limited to in-frame clones, with some not included. The sample has around 130,000 clones; 8.5% are singletons. The material sequenced was PBMCs. The source is a middle-aged man in good health and CMV-seronegative.

This clone was seen a handful of times. The chain carries TRBV5-6 and TRBJ2-5; the D gene is possibly TRBD1 (6 bases). Trimming cost V 0 bases and J 3 bases, with 18 bases left between them. Per germline, CDR1 SGHDT and CDR2 YYEEEE. CDR3 length: 17 residues. CDR3 sequence reads: CASSLEKVWTVEETQYF. CDR3 nucleotide sequence: TGTGCCAGCAGCTTGGAAAAGGTGTGGACAGTTGAAGAGACCCAGTACTTC.

This clone has only a few counts. Sequence at one end of the junction differs from germline and may be a read error. Other DNA sequences in the sample encode the same CDR3. V gene TRBV5-1 combines with J gene TRBJ2-5; 7 nucleotides align to TRBD2. Germline CDR1 reads SGHRS; CDR2 reads YFSETQ. This CDR3 region has 14 residues. CDR3: CASSFQRGPETQYF. Here the CDR3 DNA reads TGTGCCAGCAGCTTCCAGCGGGGTCCCGAGACCCAGTACTTC.

CDR3 bases: TGTGCCAGCAGCTTAGAATGGGGCGAAGAGACCCAGTACTTC. It translates to CASSLEWGEETQYF. The chain has TRBV7-2 and TRBJ2-5; weak D call: TRBD1 (5 bases). This CDR3 is built from 14 residues. Trimming left V 1 base short and J 3 bases short, with 9 bases between. The germline gives CDR1 SGHTA, CDR2 FQGNSA.

This clone turned up a few times. The J gene is TRBJ2-1, the V gene TRBV7-6; maybe TRBD1 (6 bases). Germline loops: CDR1 SGHVS, CDR2 FNYEAQ. The CDR3 covers 15 residues. V lost 2 bases and J lost 5, with 13 bases in between. CDR3 nucleotides: TGTGCCAGCAGCTTATGGACAGAGGTCAACAATGAGCAGTTCTTC. Translation gives CASSLWTEVNNEQFF.

V gene TRBV11-2 combines with J gene TRBJ2-1; TRBD2 aligns across 9 bases. The CDR3 runs 15 residues. Germline V gives CDR1 SGHAT, CDR2 FQNNGV. With 3 bases clipped from V and 8 bases from J, the junction kept 8 bases outside the gene matches. The DNA for the CDR3 is TGTGCCAGCAGCTTCGCGGGGGGGCCCGGGGATGAGCAGTTCTTC. It is translated as CASSFAGGPGDEQFF. The complete variable domain, with remaining parts taken from reference TRBV11-2 and TRBJ2-1, reads EAGVAQSPRYKIIEKRQSVAFWCNPISGHATLYWYQQILGQGPKLLIQFQNNGVVDDSQLPKDRFSAERLKGVDSTLKIQPAKLEDSAVYLCASSFAGGPGDEQFFGPGTRLTVL.

The sample holds a few counts of this clone. The gene calls are TRBV15 and TRBJ2-2, with 12 bases identical to TRBD1. Germline V gene sequence: CDR1 LNHNV, CDR2 YYDKDF (reference sequence). CDR3 size: 18 residues. The trim removed 3 bases at V and 7 bases at J, leaving 12 bases unmatched. The DNA of the CDR3 is TGTGCCACCAGCAGTGATCCCGGGACAGGGGGCAAAGACGGGGAGCTGTTTTTT. Its protein product is CATSSDPGTGGKDGELFF.

This rearrangement joins TRBV7-2 to TRBJ2-5, with TRBD1 as a possible D gene (7 bases). The germline V gene has CDR1 SGHTA and CDR2 FQGNSA. The CDR3 is made up of 15 amino acids. V shed 5 bases and J shed 5 bases, with 18 bases lying between them. CDR3 coding DNA: TGTGCCAGCAGCCCTTCAGGGGGGAGAGGGGAGACCCAGTACTTC. It yields the protein CASSPSGGRGETQYF.

The chain combines TRBV7-2 with TRBJ2-5, with a weak D call TRBD2 (5 bases). In germline, CDR1 is SGHTA, CDR2 FQGNSA. This CDR3 comprises 14 residues. Trimming took off 1 base at V and 2 bases at J, with 8 bases between the two ends. In DNA, the CDR3 is TGTGCCAGCAGCTTAGGGAGGAATCAAGAGACCCAGTACTTC. Amino acids: CASSLGRNQETQYF. Using reference TRBV7-2 and TRBJ2-5 for the parts outside the CDR3, the full variable domain is GAGVSQSPSNKVTEKGKDVELRCDPISGHTALYWYRQSLGQGLEFLIYFQGNSAPDKSGLPSDRFSAERTGGSVSTLTIQRTQQEDSAVYLCASSLGRNQETQYFGPGTRLLVL.

This chain links TRBV27 with TRBJ2-3; perhaps TRBD2 as D (6 bases). Germline V gene sequence: CDR1 MNHEY, CDR2 SMNVEV (reference sequence). The CDR3 length is 15 residues. The ends were cut back, 6 bases at V and 3 bases at J, with 16 bases in the middle. The CDR3 coding sequence is TGTGCCAGCAGCTCCCGGACTATCAGTACAGATACGCAGTATTTT. Its translation: CASSSRTISTDTQYF.

This clone was seen only a few times. The rearrangement joins TRBV11-2 to TRBJ1-1, with D perhaps TRBD1 (5 bases). There are 13 residues in the CDR3. CDR1 SGHAT and CDR2 FQNNGV come from the germline V gene. The ends were cut back, 6 bases at V and 0 bases at J, with 8 bases in the middle. The CDR3 protein is CASRPGMNTEAFF. DNA of the CDR3: TGTGCCAGCAGGCCAGGGATGAACACTGAAGCTTTCTTT.

In its sample, this clone was seen a few times. The CDR3 here is CASSDPSRGAGELFF. CDR3 nucleotides: TGTGCCAGCAGTGACCCCTCCAGGGGGGCCGGGGAGCTGTTTTTT. J is TRBJ2-2 and V is TRBV6-1; tentative D call: TRBD1 (7 bases). This CDR3 is built from 15 residues. Deletions cut 3 bases from V and 6 bases from J, with 14 bases between. CDR1 and CDR2 from the germline V gene are MNHNS and SASEGT.

This sequence joins TRBV5-1 and TRBJ2-3; 11 bases are a match to TRBD2. Trimming removed 0 bases from V and 3 bases from J; junction bases left unmatched: 9. The CDR3 contains 18 residues. Germline assignment: CDR1 SGHRS and CDR2 YFSETQ. The CDR3 nucleotides read TGCGCCAGCAGCTTGGAGGTAGCGGGGGGGCGCGGGACAGATACGCAGTATTTT. This encodes CASSLEVAGGRGTDTQYF.

This chain uses TRBV10-3 with TRBJ2-1; 14 positions match TRBD2. CDR3 length: 15 residues. The germline V gene encodes CDR1 ENHRY and CDR2 SYGVKD. J was trimmed by 7 bases and V by 10 bases; bases with no gene match: 9. Here the CDR3 DNA reads TGTGCCACCACCCCGACTAGCGGGGGGGCTAATGAGCAGTTCTTC. Its protein is CATTPTSGGANEQFF.

This chain connects TRBV28 to TRBJ1-2; perhaps TRBD1 as D (5 bases). Trimming left V 5 bases short and J 3 bases short, with 10 bases between. CDR1 is MDHEN, CDR2 SYDVKM, per germline. CDR3 length equals 13 residues. CDR3 amino acids: CASSLDSYYGYTF. As DNA, the CDR3 is TGTGCCAGCAGTCTCGACAGCTACTATGGCTACACCTTC.

V is TRBV6-6 and J is TRBJ2-2; the match to TRBD2 covers 7 bases. CDR1 is MNHNY, CDR2 SVGAGI, per germline (reference sequence). The trim removed 5 bases at V and 4 bases at J, leaving 4 bases unmatched. This CDR3 is built from 14 residues. CDR3 loop: CASSGGVTTGELFF. CDR3 nucleotide sequence: TGTGCCAGCAGTGGGGGGGTTACCACCGGGGAGCTGTTTTTT.

This clone was observed a few times. The chain is built from TRBV4-1 and TRBJ2-1; 9 bases are shared with TRBD2. Germline V gene sequence: CDR1 MGHRA, CDR2 YSYEKL. Trimming at V came to 2 bases and at J to 0 bases, leaving 8 bases not matched to a gene. The CDR3 runs to 18 residues. The CDR3 nucleotides are TGCGCCAGCAGCCAATCCGGACTAGCGAGGAGCTCCTACAATGAGCAGTTCTTC. Translated, it gives CASSQSGLARSSYNEQFF.

This sequence joins TRBV7-9 and TRBJ2-5, with D tentatively TRBD2 (7 bases). Trimming cost V 6 bases and J 0 bases, with 11 bases left between them. The germline CDR1 and CDR2 sequences are SEHNR and FQNEAQ (reference sequence). The CDR3 sequence is 14 residues long. The CDR3 DNA follows: TGTGCCAGCAGGCGCGGGGGCGACCAAGAGACCCAGTACTTC. It encodes CASRRGGDQETQYF.

This clone was detected only a few times. The CDR3 coding sequence is TGTGCCAGCCACGGGACAGGGCGATCACCCCTCCACTTT. It is translated as CASHGTGRSPLHF. The chain is built from TRBV19 and TRBJ1-6, with 9 bases aligning to TRBD1. CDR1 LNHDA and CDR2 SQIVND come from the germline V gene (reference sequence). V lost 9 bases, J lost 10 bases, and 7 bases stayed unmatched. The CDR3 spans 13 residues.

This clone has just a few counts. The V and J genes are TRBV7-2 and TRBJ2-3; 12 nucleotides match TRBD2. With 5 bases clipped from V and 11 bases from J, the junction kept 5 bases outside the gene matches. The germline V gene encodes CDR1 SGHTA and CDR2 FQGNSA. The CDR3 sequence is 13 residues long. DNA for the CDR3: TGTGCCAGCAGCAGGACTAGCGGGGAAGTGCAGTATTTT. Translated, it gives CASSRTSGEVQYF.

V is TRBV5-1 and J is TRBJ1-2, with 8 positions matching TRBD1. V was pared by 2 bases and J by 4 bases, with 7 bases of the junction left unmatched. Germline CDR1 is SGHRS and CDR2 is YFSETQ. This CDR3 contains 15 residues. CDR3 bases: TGCGCCAGCAGCTTAGGTCAGGGGGCAGGCTATGGCTACACCTTC. Protein: CASSLGQGAGYGYTF.

The chain carries TRBV7-2 and TRBJ2-3; D gene uncertain. CDR1 and CDR2 from the germline V gene are SGHTA and FQGNSA. V was cut by 3 bases and J by 2 bases, with 9 bases left in between. The CDR3 covers 14 residues. For the CDR3, the DNA is TGTGCCAGCAGCTTCGGTGTTTCCACAGATACGCAGTATTTT. This encodes CASSFGVSTDTQYF.

The rearrangement links TRBV2 to TRBJ1-4; D ambiguous. The CDR3 has 17 residues. Germline V gene sequence: CDR1 SNHLY, CDR2 FYNNEI. Trimming left V 4 bases short and J 8 bases short, with 23 bases between. CDR3 loop: CASSGPLDSSWKEKLFF. DNA for the CDR3: TGTGCCAGCAGTGGCCCCTTAGACTCCTCCTGGAAGGAAAAACTGTTTTTT.

The rearrangement links TRBV7-9 to TRBJ1-2; unclear D gene. Germline CDR1 and CDR2: SEHNR and FQNEAQ (reference sequence). The CDR3 runs 14 residues. V gave up 3 bases and J gave up 4 bases, with 12 bases separating them. In nucleotides, the CDR3 is TGTGCCAGCAGCTTCCCCCGGGCGGGCTATGGCTACACCTTC. It specifies CASSFPRAGYGYTF.

V usage is TRBV4-3 and J usage is TRBJ2-1, with 8 bases that match TRBD2. The CDR3 contains 15 residues. Germline CDR1 reads LGHNA; CDR2 reads YSLEER. V lost 4 bases, J lost 7 bases, and 9 bases stayed unmatched. The DNA of the CDR3 is TGCGCCAGCAGCCGTTCCGGGACTAGTGGTAATGAGCAGTTCTTC. Amino acid sequence: CASSRSGTSGNEQFF.

The gene calls are TRBV9 and TRBJ1-1; TRBD1 matches at 9 bases. CDR3 length: 15 amino acids. The V gene's germline CDR1 is SGDLS and CDR2 YYNGEE. V gave up 6 bases and J gave up 3 bases; unmatched junction bases: 9. CDR3 protein: CASNQFRTGDTEAFF. CDR3 nucleotides: TGTGCCAGCAACCAATTCCGGACAGGGGACACTGAAGCTTTCTTT.